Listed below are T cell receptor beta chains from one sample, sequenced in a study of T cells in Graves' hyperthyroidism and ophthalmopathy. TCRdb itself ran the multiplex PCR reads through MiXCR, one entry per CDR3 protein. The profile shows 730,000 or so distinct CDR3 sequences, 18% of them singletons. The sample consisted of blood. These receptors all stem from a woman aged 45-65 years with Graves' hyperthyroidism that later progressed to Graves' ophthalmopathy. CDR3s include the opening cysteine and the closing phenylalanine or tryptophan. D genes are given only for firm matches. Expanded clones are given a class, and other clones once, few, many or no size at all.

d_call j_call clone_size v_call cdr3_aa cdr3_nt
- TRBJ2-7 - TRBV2 CASRTPPTNYEQYF TGTGCCAGCAGGACACCGCCGACCAACTACGAGCAGTACTTC
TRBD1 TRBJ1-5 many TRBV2 CASNLDRDRNQPQHF TGTGCCAGCAATCTGGACCGGGACAGGAATCAGCCCCAGCATTTT
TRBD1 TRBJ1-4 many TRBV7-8 CASSVRDRTNEKLFF TGTGCCAGCAGCGTAAGGGACAGAACTAATGAAAAACTGTTTTTT
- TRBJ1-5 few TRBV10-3 CAISESIGVDQPQHF TGTGCCATCAGTGAGTCGATTGGGGTTGATCAGCCCCAGCATTTT
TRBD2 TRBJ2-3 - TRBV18 CASSPPYASGGLTDTQYF TGTGCCAGCTCACCACCATACGCTAGCGGGGGGCTCACAGATACGCAGTATTTT
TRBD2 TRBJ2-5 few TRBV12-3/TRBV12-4 CASSLALAGLETQYF TGTGCCAGCAGTTTAGCGCTAGCGGGATTGGAGACCCAGTACTTC
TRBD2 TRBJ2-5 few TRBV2 CASSAPGLAVETQYF TGTGCCAGCAGTGCCCCGGGACTAGCGGTAGAGACCCAGTACTTC
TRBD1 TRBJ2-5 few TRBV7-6 CASSVGTGKKETQYF TGTGCCAGCAGCGTAGGGACAGGGAAAAAAGAGACCCAGTACTTC
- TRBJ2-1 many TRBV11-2 CASSLNEQFF TGTGCCAGCAGCTTAAATGAGCAGTTCTTC
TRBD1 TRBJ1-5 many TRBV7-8 CASSPGTGNSNQPQHF TGTGCCAGCAGCCCTGGGACAGGAAATAGCAATCAGCCCCAGCATTTT
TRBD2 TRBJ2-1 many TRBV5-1 CASSSGLAGGSSYNEQFF TGCGCCAGCAGCTCGGGACTAGCGGGGGGGAGCTCCTACAATGAGCAGTTCTTC
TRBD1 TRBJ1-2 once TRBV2 CASGRVGQATNYGYTF TGTGCCAGCGGGAGAGTCGGACAGGCCACTAACTATGGCTACACCTTC
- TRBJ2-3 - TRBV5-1 CASSLAVGTEPTDTQYF TGCGCCAGCAGCTTGGCTGTTGGGACCGAACCCACAGATACGCAGTATTTT
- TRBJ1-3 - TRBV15 CATSRDRPSGNTIYF TGTGCCACCAGCAGAGATCGCCCCTCTGGAAACACCATATATTTT
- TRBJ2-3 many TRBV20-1 CSADGGGLGTDTQYF TGCAGTGCCGATGGGGGGGGGCTGGGTACAGATACGCAGTATTTT
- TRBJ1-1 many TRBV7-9 CASSIDRRGTEAFF TGTGCCAGCAGCATCGACAGGAGGGGCACTGAAGCTTTCTTT
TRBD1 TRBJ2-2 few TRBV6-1 CARRGDSTGELFF TGTGCCAGAAGAGGGGACAGCACCGGGGAGCTGTTTTTT
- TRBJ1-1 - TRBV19 CASMVGGGNTEAFF TGTGCCAGTATGGTGGGGGGGGGGAACACTGAAGCTTTCTTT
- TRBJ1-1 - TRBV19 CASKPGTAQPEAFF TGTGCCAGTAAACCAGGGACCGCTCAGCCTGAAGCTTTCTTT
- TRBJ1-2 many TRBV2 CASSEVSPNYGYTF TGTGCCAGCAGTGAAGTGTCACCTAACTATGGCTACACCTTC
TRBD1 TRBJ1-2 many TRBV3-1 CASSQPPGTDLNYGYTF TGTGCCAGCAGCCAACCCCCTGGGACAGATCTTAACTATGGCTACACCTTC
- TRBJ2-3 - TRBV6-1 CASSEGTVSFADTQYF TGTGCCAGCAGTGAAGGGACAGTATCTTTTGCAGATACGCAGTATTTT
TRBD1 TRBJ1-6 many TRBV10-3 CAISESLGTENSPLHF TGTGCCATCAGTGAGTCTCTTGGGACAGAGAATTCACCCCTCCACTTT
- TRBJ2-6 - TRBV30 CAWGFGSGANVLTF TGTGCCTGGGGATTTGGCTCTGGGGCCAACGTCCTGACTTTC
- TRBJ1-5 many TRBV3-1 CASSQGSHGAQHF TGTGCCAGCAGCCAAGGGTCCCATGGAGCCCAGCATTTT
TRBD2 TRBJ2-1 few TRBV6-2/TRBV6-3 CASRPTSGYNEQFF TGTGCCAGCCGACCGACTAGCGGTTACAATGAGCAGTTCTTC
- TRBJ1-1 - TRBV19 CASKGTVNTEAFF TGTGCCAGTAAGGGGACTGTGAACACTGAAGCTTTCTTT
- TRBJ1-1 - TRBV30 CAWSVIRYTEAFF TGTGCCTGGAGTGTAATACGGTACACTGAAGCTTTCTTT
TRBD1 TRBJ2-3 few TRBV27 CASRADRGVTDTQYF TGTGCCAGCAGAGCGGACAGGGGGGTCACAGATACGCAGTATTTT
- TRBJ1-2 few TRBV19 CASRPPTRSLYGYTF TGTGCCAGTAGACCCCCGACAAGGTCTCTTTATGGCTACACCTTC
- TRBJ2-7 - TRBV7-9 CASSLEEIHYEQYF TGTGCCAGCAGCTTAGAGGAGATTCACTACGAGCAGTACTTC
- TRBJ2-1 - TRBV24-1 CATSDTLSNEQFF TGTGCCACCAGTGATACTTTAAGTAATGAGCAGTTCTTC
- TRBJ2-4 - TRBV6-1 CASSPRTAKNIQYF TGTGCCAGCAGCCCCAGGACAGCCAAAAACATTCAGTACTTC
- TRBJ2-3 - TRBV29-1 CSGQASIDTQYF TGCAGCGGTCAGGCTAGCATAGATACGCAGTATTTT
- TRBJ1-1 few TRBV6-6 CASSYRYMNTEAFF TGTGCCAGCAGTTACCGTTACATGAACACTGAAGCTTTCTTT
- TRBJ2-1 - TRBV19 CASSMVVNNEQFF TGTGCCAGTAGTATGGTGGTGAACAATGAGCAGTTCTTC
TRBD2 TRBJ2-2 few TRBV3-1 CASSLRPSGGANTGELFF TGTGCCAGCAGCCTTAGACCTAGCGGGGGGGCGAACACCGGGGAGCTGTTTTTT
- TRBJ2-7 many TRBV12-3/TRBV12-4 CASSLGTIYEQYF TGTGCCAGCAGTTTGGGGACAATCTACGAGCAGTACTTC
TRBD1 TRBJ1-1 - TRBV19 CASSTHRGRVTEAFF TGTGCCAGTAGTACCCACAGGGGGCGGGTCACTGAAGCTTTCTTT
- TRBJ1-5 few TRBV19 CASTLQRGRGFNQPQHF TGTGCCAGTACCCTCCAAAGGGGCAGGGGCTTCAATCAGCCCCAGCATTTT
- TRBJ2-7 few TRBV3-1 CASSQETVSYEQYF TGTGCCAGCAGCCAAGAGACGGTCTCCTACGAGCAGTACTTC
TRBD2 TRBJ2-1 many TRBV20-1 CSARLAGGFNEQFF TGCAGTGCCCGACTAGCGGGGGGGTTCAATGAGCAGTTCTTC
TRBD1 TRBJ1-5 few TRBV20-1 CSARDRGQQPQHF TGCAGTGCTAGGGACAGGGGACAACAGCCCCAGCATTTT
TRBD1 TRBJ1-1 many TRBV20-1 CSALRQGPDTEAFF TGCAGTGCTTTAAGACAGGGGCCTGACACTGAAGCTTTCTTT
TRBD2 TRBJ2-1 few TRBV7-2 CASTRGGRYNEQFF TGTGCCAGCACCCGCGGGGGACGCTACAATGAGCAGTTCTTC
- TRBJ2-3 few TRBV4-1 CASRPAGASTDTQYF TGCGCCAGCAGGCCGGCGGGGGCTAGCACAGATACGCAGTATTTT
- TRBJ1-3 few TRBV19 CASKRQAEYSGNTIYF TGTGCCAGTAAACGACAGGCCGAATACTCTGGAAACACCATATATTTT
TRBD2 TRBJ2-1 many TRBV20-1 CSADSGGLIEQFF TGCAGTGCTGATAGCGGGGGGCTCATTGAGCAGTTCTTC
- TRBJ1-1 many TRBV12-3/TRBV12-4 CASSFRSTTEAFF TGTGCCAGCAGTTTTAGGTCGACCACTGAAGCTTTCTTT
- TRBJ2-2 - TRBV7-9 CASSLEVHDTGELFF TGTGCCAGCAGCTTAGAGGTCCACGACACCGGGGAGCTGTTTTTT
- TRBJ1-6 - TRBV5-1 CASSLDGSYNSPLHF TGCGCCAGCAGCTTAGACGGCTCCTATAATTCACCCCTCCACTTT
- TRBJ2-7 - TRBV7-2 CASSLEAGPPYEQYF TGTGCCAGCAGCTTAGAGGCAGGGCCCCCTTACGAGCAGTACTTC
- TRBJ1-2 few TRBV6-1 CASIAGVDGYTF TGTGCCAGCATTGCAGGGGTGGATGGCTACACCTTC
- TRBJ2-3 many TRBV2 CAREDQDRDTQYF TGTGCCAGGGAGGACCAGGATAGAGATACGCAGTATTTT